The T cell receptor (beta chain) described here comes from a study of spatial heterogeneity in lung cancer. As for the study in general: Sequences of the beta chain were consistently detected in greater numbers than alpha-chain sequences.

This CDR3 contains 14 residues. The V gene's germline CDR1 is SGHRS and CDR2 YFSETQ. The trim removed 0 bases at V and 6 bases at J, leaving 3 bases unmatched. There are a few counts of this clonotype. Carried by each TCR cDNA molecule was a unique molecular identifier. Via MiXCR, TCRdb re-called the 5' RACE reads, giving one row per CDR3 protein. The sample holds about 120,000 distinct CDR3 sequences; less than 15% are singletons and the top ten take roughly 17%. Time point reported: blood at routine non-recurrence follow-up after resection. The study sequenced unsorted whole RNA from tumor, nontumor lung or frozen PBMC.

The chain joins TRBV5-1 to TRBJ1-1; TRBD1 aligns across 9 bases. The sample in question was PBMCs, obtained at follow-up. The clonotype originates from a male donor with early-stage non-small cell lung cancer. The CDR3, as DNA: TGCGCCAGCAGCTTGGGACAGGGGGAATCTGAAGCTTTCTTT. This sequence encodes CASSLGQGESEAFF.